The 14 T cell receptor beta chains given below trace back to one sample, sequenced in a study of radiation and T cells in renal cell carcinoma. Time point defined: blood 4 weeks post-SBRT, at nephrectomy. Treatment reported: 15 Gy SBRT to primary tumor, nephrectomy 4 weeks later. The data were produced by immunoSEQ multiplex PCR, yet TCRdb's version contains in-frame clones alone and is incomplete. The repertoire holds about 78,000 clones, nearly 90% seen once, with 5% to 7.5% in the top ten. The material was blood, obtained from a patient whose treatment included radiotherapy and nephrectomy. The origin of the receptors is a woman in her 70s with renal cell carcinoma.

V gene TRBV14 combines with J gene TRBJ1-6; D is uncertain. Germline V gene lookup returns CDR1 SGHDN and CDR2 FVKESK. The length of the CDR3 is 11 residues. Deletions cut 1 base from V and 14 bases from J, with 6 bases between. DNA for the CDR3: TGTGCCAGCAGCCAAGGAGCAACCCTCCACTTT. Encoded protein: CASSQGATLHF.

CDR3 loop: CASSGTGTGASGGELFF. DNA of the CDR3: TGTGCCAGCAGCGGTACCGGGACAGGGGCTTCCGGCGGGGAGCTGTTTTTT. The rearrangement uses TRBV11-1 and TRBJ2-2, with TRBD1 matching over 10 bases. This CDR3 contains 17 residues. J was trimmed by 7 bases and V by 5 bases; bases with no gene match: 13. Per the germline V gene, CDR1 is SGHAT and CDR2 is FQDESV (reference sequence). Full variable domain (outside the CDR3, taken from reference TRBV11-1 and TRBJ2-2): EAEVAQSPRYKITEKSQAVAFWCDPISGHATLYWYRQILGQGPELLVQFQDESVVDDSQLPKDRFSAERLKGVDSTLKIQPAELGDSAMYLCASSGTGTGASGGELFFGEGSRLTVL.

The chain links TRBV27 to TRBJ1-2; D not resolved. With 4 bases removed from V and 1 base from J, the gap between germline ends came to 7 bases. The CDR3 runs 13 residues. CDR1 MNHEY and CDR2 SMNVEV come from the germline V gene (reference sequence). CDR3 sequence reads: CASSSSDNYGYTF. CDR3 in DNA: TGTGCCAGCAGTTCTTCAGATAACTATGGCTACACCTTC.

The J gene is TRBJ2-1, the V gene TRBV11-2; D tentatively fits TRBD1 or TRBD2 (6 bases each). V dropped 0 bases and J dropped 2 bases, with 8 bases sitting between them. CDR1 and CDR2 (germline): SGHAT, FQNNGV. The CDR3 totals 15 residues. In nucleotides, the CDR3 is TGTGCCAGCAGCTTAGAACGGGGGCCCTACAATGAGCAGTTCTTC. This codes for CASSLERGPYNEQFF. Supplemented by reference TRBV11-2 and TRBJ2-1, the full variable domain reads EAGVAQSPRYKIIEKRQSVAFWCNPISGHATLYWYQQILGQGPKLLIQFQNNGVVDDSQLPKDRFSAERLKGVDSTLKIQPAKLEDSAVYLCASSLERGPYNEQFFGPGTRLTVL.

The genes are TRBV5-1 and TRBJ2-5, with 7 bases lining up with TRBD2. The ends lost 0 bases at V and 2 bases at J; junction bases unmatched: 4. The germline V gene encodes CDR1 SGHRS and CDR2 YFSETQ. The CDR3 is 15 residues long. CDR3 region: CASSLEAGEQETQYF. The CDR3 DNA reads as TGCGCCAGCAGCTTGGAGGCGGGGGAGCAAGAGACCCAGTACTTC.

The chain combines TRBV11-2 with TRBJ2-7; D might be TRBD1 or TRBD2, each matching 5 bases. Germline V gene sequence: CDR1 SGHAT, CDR2 FQNNGV. The V and J ends lost 4 bases and 5 bases respectively, with 15 bases between them. The CDR3 is 14 amino acids. For the CDR3, the DNA is TGTGCCAGCAGCTCTGCAGGGACCATCCACGAGCAGTACTTC. Translation gives CASSSAGTIHEQYF.

This rearrangement joins TRBV5-1 to TRBJ2-3, with TRBD2 matching 14 bases. Germline loops: CDR1 SGHRS, CDR2 YFSETQ. CDR3 length: 18 amino acids. The ends lost 2 bases at V and 2 bases at J; junction bases unmatched: 7. The CDR3 DNA is TGCGCCAGCAGCTTCACCGGGACTAGCGGGAGATTCACAGATACGCAGTATTTT. Translating gives CASSFTGTSGRFTDTQYF.

This rearrangement joins TRBV5-1 to TRBJ2-5, with D uncertain. V lost 1 base and J 3 bases, leaving 10 bases between the germline ends. Germline V gene data show CDR1 as SGHRS and CDR2 as YFSETQ. The CDR3 is made up of 14 amino acids. The CDR3 reads CASSLLGLKETQYF. In DNA, the CDR3 is TGCGCCAGCAGCTTGTTGGGTCTTAAAGAGACCCAGTACTTC.

V gene TRBV19 combines with J gene TRBJ1-5; TRBD1 matches at 7 bases. This CDR3 has 17 amino acids. Trimming cost V 1 base and J 6 bases; bases outside gene matches: 12. Germline lookup yields CDR1 LNHDA and CDR2 SQIVND (reference sequence). The CDR3 DNA follows: TGTGCCAGTAGTATAGGAGCGACAGGGAGGGGTTTTCAGCCCCAGCATTTT. Amino acids: CASSIGATGRGFQPQHF.

The chain recombines TRBV28 with TRBJ1-2; D gene ambiguous. Looked up from germline, CDR1 is MDHEN and CDR2 is SYDVKM. There are 12 residues in the CDR3. Trimming shortened V by 8 bases and J by 5 bases, and 12 bases separated the two germline ends. As DNA, the CDR3 is TGTGCCAGCGGCCTTCCCCCTTATGGCTACACCTTC. Translated: CASGLPPYGYTF.

This clone has more than one count but fewer than ten. The CDR3 sequence: CASSHDSYEQYF. DNA for the CDR3: TGTGCCAGCAGCCACGACAGTTACGAGCAGTACTTC. The chain carries TRBV11-3 and TRBJ2-7; a possible D gene is TRBD1 (5 bases). CDR3 size: 12 residues. Per the germline V gene, CDR1 is SGHNT and CDR2 is YENEEA. V gave up 5 bases and J gave up 4 bases, with 9 bases separating them.

This clone was counted only a few times. This chain links TRBV5-4 with TRBJ1-1; D perhaps matches TRBD1 (5 bases). CDR3 length equals 15 residues. Trimming pared 4 bases from V and 4 bases from J, leaving 17 bases between. Germline V lookup: CDR1 SGHNT, CDR2 YYREEE (reference sequence). This CDR3 is CASSPQAGAATEAFF. The CDR3 coding sequence is TGTGCCAGCAGCCCACAGGCCGGGGCGGCCACTGAAGCTTTCTTT.

The chain recombines TRBV7-8 with TRBJ2-3; 8 positions agree with TRBD1. The CDR3 contains 13 residues. Trimming at V came to 5 bases and at J to 4 bases, leaving 2 bases not matched to a gene. Germline V lookup: CDR1 SGHVS, CDR2 FQNEAQ. The CDR3 protein is CASSQDRADTQYF. The CDR3 nucleotides are TGTGCCAGCAGCCAGGACAGGGCAGATACGCAGTATTTT.

The V and J genes are TRBV9 and TRBJ1-6; a possible D gene is TRBD1 (6 bases). The CDR3 spans 15 residues. The germline CDR1 and CDR2 sequences are SGDLS and YYNGEE. V shed 2 bases and J shed 8 bases, with 14 bases lying between them. CDR3 protein: CASSVPAGADSPLHF. Here the CDR3 DNA reads TGTGCCAGCAGCGTCCCCGCGGGGGCTGATTCACCCCTCCACTTT.